This paragraph reports one T cell receptor beta chain. The data were taken from a study of blood T cell repertoires in COVID-19. Study-level information: Samples representing acute and convalescent COVID-19 were sourced from the United States, Italy and Spain. PBMCs, B-cell-depleted T cells, or T cells were the source of the cDNA or gDNA that made up the material.

Per the authors' pipeline: The authors estimated nucleated cell counts from reference gene primer amplification. The data were produced by immunoSEQ multiplex PCR, yet TCRdb's version contains in-frame clones alone and is incomplete. That table furnishes V, J and clone size, whereas the DNA furnished D and trimming. The sample gives fewer than 90,000 clones, about 80% of which show up once; 12% is in the top ten. Germline V gives CDR1 WNHNN, CDR2 SYGVQD (reference sequence). Between the trimmed V and J ends, which lost 7 bases and 3 bases, there was a span of 19 bases. The CDR3 contains 16 residues. This chain uses TRBV10-1 with TRBJ1-5; a weak D match, TRBD1 (6 bases). Sequencing was carried out using peripheral blood. The TCR originated in a human donor in a cohort sampled during active COVID-19. The CDR3 sequence is CASKDASQGYNQPQHF. DNA of the CDR3: TGCGCCAGCAAGGATGCCTCACAGGGATACAATCAGCCCCAGCATTTT.